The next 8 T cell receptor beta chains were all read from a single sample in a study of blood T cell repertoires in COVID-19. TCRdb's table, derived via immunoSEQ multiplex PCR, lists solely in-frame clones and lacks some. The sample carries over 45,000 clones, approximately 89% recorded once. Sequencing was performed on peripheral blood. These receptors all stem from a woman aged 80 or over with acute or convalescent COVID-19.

The DNA for the CDR3 is TGTGCCACCAGTGATTTGCGCCAGGGGGCCGTCAATGAGCAGTTCTTC. Its translation is CATSDLRQGAVNEQFF. V is TRBV24-1 and J is TRBJ2-1; 8 positions match TRBD1. Trimming cost V 0 bases and J 6 bases; bases outside gene matches: 6. The CDR3 length is 16 residues. The germline V gene has CDR1 KGHDR and CDR2 SFDVKD.

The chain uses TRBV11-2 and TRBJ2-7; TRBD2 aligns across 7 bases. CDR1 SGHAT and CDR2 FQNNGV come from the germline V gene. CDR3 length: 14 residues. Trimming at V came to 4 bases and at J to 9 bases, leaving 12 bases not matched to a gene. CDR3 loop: CASSSDVGGDRQYF. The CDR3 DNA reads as TGTGCCAGCAGCTCCGACGTGGGGGGGGACCGGCAGTACTTC. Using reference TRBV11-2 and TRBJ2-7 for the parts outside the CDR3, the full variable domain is EAGVAQSPRYKIIEKRQSVAFWCNPISGHATLYWYQQILGQGPKLLIQFQNNGVVDDSQLPKDRFSAERLKGVDSTLKIQPAKLEDSAVYLCASSSDVGGDRQYFGPGTRLTVT.

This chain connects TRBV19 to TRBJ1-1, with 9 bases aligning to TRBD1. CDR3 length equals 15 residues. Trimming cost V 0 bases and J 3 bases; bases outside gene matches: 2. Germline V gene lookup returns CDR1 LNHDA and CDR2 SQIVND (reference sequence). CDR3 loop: CASSIEDRGHTEAFF. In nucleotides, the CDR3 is TGTGCCAGTAGTATAGAGGACAGGGGTCACACTGAAGCTTTCTTT.

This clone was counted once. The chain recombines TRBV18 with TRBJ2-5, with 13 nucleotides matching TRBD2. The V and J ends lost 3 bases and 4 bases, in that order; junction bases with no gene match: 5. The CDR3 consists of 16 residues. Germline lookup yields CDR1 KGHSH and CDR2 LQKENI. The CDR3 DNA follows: TGTGCCAGCTCACCGAGGACTAGCGGGGGCACAGAGACCCAGTACTTC. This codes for CASSPRTSGGTETQYF.

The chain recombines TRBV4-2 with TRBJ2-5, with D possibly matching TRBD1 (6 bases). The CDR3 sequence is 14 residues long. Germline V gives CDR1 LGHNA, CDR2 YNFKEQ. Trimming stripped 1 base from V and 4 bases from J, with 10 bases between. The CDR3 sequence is CASSQVEGGETQYF. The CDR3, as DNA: TGTGCCAGCAGCCAAGTGGAAGGGGGAGAGACCCAGTACTTC.

Here the CDR3 reads CASRESARQPQHF. CDR3 sequence (DNA): TGTGCCAGCAGGGAGAGTGCCCGACAGCCCCAGCATTTT. The gene calls are TRBV6-5 and TRBJ1-5, with D unresolved. Deletions cut 6 bases from V and 7 bases from J, with 13 bases between. The CDR3 is 13 residues long. The germline V gene has CDR1 MNHEY and CDR2 SVGAGI.

The CDR3 protein is CASSALRSNYGYTF. CDR3 nucleotide sequence: TGTGCCAGCAGCGCCCTTAGGAGCAACTATGGCTACACCTTC. The rearrangement joins TRBV11-2 to TRBJ1-2; D remains unclear. CDR1 is SGHAT, CDR2 FQNNGV, per germline. The CDR3 extends over 14 amino acids. V was cut by 5 bases and J by 2 bases, with 12 bases left in between. Full variable domain (outside the CDR3, taken from reference TRBV11-2 and TRBJ1-2): EAGVAQSPRYKIIEKRQSVAFWCNPISGHATLYWYQQILGQGPKLLIQFQNNGVVDDSQLPKDRFSAERLKGVDSTLKIQPAKLEDSAVYLCASSALRSNYGYTFGSGTRLTVV.

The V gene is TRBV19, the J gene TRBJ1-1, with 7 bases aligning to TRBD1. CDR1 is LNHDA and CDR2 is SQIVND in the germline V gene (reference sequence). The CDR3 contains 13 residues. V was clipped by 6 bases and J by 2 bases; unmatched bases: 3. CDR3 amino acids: CASSRQGNTEAFF. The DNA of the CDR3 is TGTGCCAGTAGCCGACAGGGAAACACTGAAGCTTTCTTT.